Sequencing of this T cell receptor beta chain was carried out in a study of memory CD4+ T cells and cytomegalovirus serostatus. The sort gate was single viable CD3+CD4+CD8-CD45RO+ cells for memory CD4+ T cells. Serum IgG to CMV pp150, pp28, p38 and p52 defined serostatus. Concerning this clone itself: Antigen specificity is unknown.

The data were produced by immunoSEQ multiplex PCR, yet TCRdb's version contains in-frame clones alone and is incomplete. The sample records about 54,000 clones, 70% to 80% being singletons. Study observations and caveats: Of around 160 reported CMV TCRbeta sequences, some 70 were found in memory CD4+ repertoires. Repertoires predicted CMV serostatus with median bootstrapped AUC of approximately 0.94.

Germline loops: CDR1 SGDLS, CDR2 YYNGEE. The V and J ends lost 3 bases and 2 bases, in that order; junction bases with no gene match: 10. The CDR3 length is 17 residues. J is TRBJ2-3 and V is TRBV9, with 9 bases lining up with TRBD2. The TCR comes from an adult in good health and CMV-seronegative. Sequencing was carried out using memory CD4+ T cells from blood. As DNA, the CDR3 is TGTGCCAGCAGCGGTTCTATAGCGGGGGAGAACACAGATACGCAGTATTTT. Translated, it gives CASSGSIAGENTDTQYF.